The sample holds a few counts of the clone carrying this TCR beta chain. Its specificity is unknown. This sample is part of a study of CD8 T cells in ankylosing spondylitis. Overall study results and limits: Made up of eight highly homologous variants, a TCR beta motif appeared characteristic of ankylosing spondylitis blood. Disease-linked clones reportedly showed significant enrichment in matched ankylosing spondylitis synovial fluid. Prior literature has documented some motif variants in synovial fluid and blood from reactive arthritis.

Using quantitative 5'-RACE with molecular barcodes, the authors made TCR beta libraries. TCRdb fed the 5' RACE reads into MiXCR, producing one record per CDR3 protein. The data hold hundreds of thousands of distinct CDR3 sequences, with over 9.5% observed a single time. Sequenced: blood, either unsorted or a sorted T cell fraction (not recorded which). The clonotype was recovered from a male donor with ankylosing spondylitis.

The CDR3 reads CSARPPGQYNTIYF. CDR3 bases: TGCAGTGCTAGACCTCCGGGACAGTACAACACCATATATTTT. The chain links TRBV20-1 to TRBJ1-3, with 7 bases matching TRBD1. Germline CDR1 and CDR2: DFQATT and SNEGSKA (reference sequence). Trimming removed 2 bases from V and 7 bases from J; junction bases left unmatched: 8. The CDR3 has 14 amino acids.